These 12 T cell receptor beta chains share one sample of origin, sequenced in a study of beta chain features in type 1 diabetes. TCRB transcripts that were expressed got sequenced, as all of the isolated RNA had been reverse transcribed. Assay used: immunoSEQ multiplex PCR; TCRdb lists only in-frame clones, some missing. The data contain 450,000 to 600,000 clones, approximately 31% of them singletons. Input material: naive CD4+ T cells from blood. The receptors derive from a man aged 18 to 30 in good health.

This clone was recorded a few times. V and J are TRBV30 and TRBJ2-4; 7 nucleotides align to TRBD1. The V segment lost 2 bases and the J segment 8 bases; nucleotides outside the gene matches: 3. CDR3 length: 12 amino acids. Germline loops: CDR1 GTSNPN, CDR2 SVGIG (reference sequence). CDR3 sequence (DNA): TGTGCCTGGAGTCCCACAGGGGACATTCAGTACTTC. Protein sequence: CAWSPTGDIQYF.

This clone was recorded a few times. The chain uses TRBV7-9 and TRBJ1-1; D not certain. The CDR3 sequence is 12 residues long. V gave up 6 bases and J gave up 0 bases, with 5 bases separating them. Germline V CDR1 and CDR2: SEHNR, FQNEAQ (reference sequence). Written as DNA, the CDR3 is TGTGCCAGCAGGGATATGAACACTGAAGCTTTCTTT. The encoded protein is CASRDMNTEAFF.

The V and J genes are TRBV7-8 and TRBJ2-5, with 8 bases identical to TRBD1. The germline CDR1 and CDR2 sequences are SGHVS and FQNEAQ. The CDR3 consists of 12 residues. The V and J ends lost 6 bases and 5 bases, in that order; junction bases with no gene match: 2. CDR3 loop: CASRNRGETQYF. CDR3 nucleotide sequence: TGTGCCAGCAGGAACAGGGGGGAGACCCAGTACTTC.

The rearrangement links TRBV23-1 to TRBJ2-7; a weak D match, TRBD2 (6 bases). TRBV23-1 is noted as an ORF with a role that remains uncertain. This CDR3 is 16 amino acids long. The V end was cut by 3 bases, the J end by 3 bases, with 18 bases between. For the CDR3, the DNA is TGCGCCAGCAGTCACCCCCGACTAGGGGAGTACTACGAGCAGTACTTC. Its protein is CASSHPRLGEYYEQYF.

The chain combines TRBV30 with TRBJ1-5, with 7 bases lining up with TRBD1. Trimming took 0 bases from V and 4 from J; bases not matched to a gene: 6. This CDR3 region has 15 residues. Per the germline V gene, CDR1 is GTSNPN and CDR2 is SVGIG (reference sequence). CDR3 loop: CAWSVGGRANQPQHF. CDR3 nucleotide sequence: TGTGCCTGGAGTGTAGGGGGCAGGGCGAATCAGCCCCAGCATTTT.

The J gene is TRBJ2-5, the V gene TRBV2; the D gene is possibly TRBD2 (5 bases). The germline V gene has CDR1 SNHLY and CDR2 FYNNEI. Trimming cost V 3 bases and J 4 bases, with 9 bases left between them. The CDR3 covers 13 residues. The CDR3: CASSDLARETQYF. The CDR3, as DNA: TGTGCCAGCAGTGACCTAGCTAGAGAGACCCAGTACTTC.

This clone came up a few times. This chain connects TRBV6-6 to TRBJ2-7; D not certain. This CDR3 is 13 amino acids long. Germline V lookup: CDR1 MNHNY, CDR2 SVGAGI (reference sequence). V was clipped by 2 bases and J by 2 bases, with 7 bases between them. The CDR3 DNA reads TGTGCCAGCAGTTACCTGTGGACCTACGAGCAGTACTTC. Its translation: CASSYLWTYEQYF.

As for this clone: Additional DNA sequences in this sample encode the identical CDR3. The V and J genes are TRBV30 and TRBJ1-1, with TRBD1 matching 7 bases. After removal of 1 base from V and 4 bases from J, the junction contained 0 bases not matched to a gene. Germline V CDR1 and CDR2: GTSNPN, SVGIG (reference sequence). The CDR3 covers 12 residues. The CDR3 protein is CAWSDRGTEAFF. The DNA of the CDR3 is TGTGCCTGGAGTGACAGGGGCACTGAAGCTTTCTTT. Full variable domain (remainder filled in from reference TRBV30 and TRBJ1-1): SQTIHQWPATLVQPVGSPLSLECTVEGTSNPNLYWYRQAAGRGLQLLFYSVGIGQISSEVPQNLSASRPQDRQFILSSKKLLLSDSGFYLCAWSDRGTEAFFGQGTRLTVV.

This clone has just a few counts. At one of its ends the junction is not consistent with the germline gene, which may arise from a read error. This rearrangement joins TRBV29-1 to TRBJ2-1; tentatively, D is TRBD1 (5 bases). The germline CDR1 and CDR2 sequences are SQVTM and ANQGSEA. The CDR3 is made up of 15 amino acids. The CDR3 reads CSVGPRTFSNNEQFF. CDR3 nucleotide sequence: TGCAGCGTTGGTCCCAGGACATTCTCCAACAATGAGCAGTTCTTC.

The chain recombines TRBV29-1 with TRBJ2-5; 7 bases are shared with TRBD1. V was pared by 6 bases and J by 4 bases, with 8 bases of the junction left unmatched. The length of the CDR3 is 13 residues. Germline V gene data show CDR1 as SQVTM and CDR2 as ANQGSEA. CDR3 protein: CSVIRTGTETQYF. CDR3 sequence (DNA): TGCAGCGTCATCCGGACAGGCACAGAGACCCAGTACTTC.

This clone was detected only a few times. The chain links TRBV10-3 to TRBJ2-3; the match to TRBD2 covers 7 bases. CDR1 and CDR2 from the germline V gene are ENHRY and SYGVKD. The junction had 2 bases not matched to a gene; V was cut back by 6 bases and J by 2 bases. The CDR3 consists of 13 residues. The CDR3 loop is CAIRAGDTDTQYF. DNA for the CDR3: TGTGCCATCAGGGCGGGAGACACAGATACGCAGTATTTT.

This clone was counted a few times. The J gene is TRBJ2-3, the V gene TRBV18; TRBD2 is a possible D gene (5 bases). Germline assignment: CDR1 KGHSH and CDR2 LQKENI. V was clipped by 3 bases and J by 0 bases, with 16 bases between them. There are 17 residues in the CDR3. Here the CDR3 DNA reads TGTGCCAGCTCACCGTCTCCGTCGGGGTATAGCACAGATACGCAGTATTTT. Its protein product is CASSPSPSGYSTDTQYF.